A single sample is the source of the 12 T cell receptor beta chains below, sequenced in a study of cytomegalovirus exposure and HLA in healthy donors. The PCR used 60 Vbeta and 13 Jbeta primers. Method: immunoSEQ multiplex PCR; TCRdb's copy keeps in-frame clones and lacks some. The profile shows under 200,000 clones, around 80% of them singletons. The specimen sequenced was PBMCs. Source of these receptors: a male donor in good health and CMV-seropositive.

This chain connects TRBV7-9 to TRBJ2-3, with 7 bases matching TRBD2. CDR1 is SEHNR and CDR2 is FQNEAQ in the germline V gene (reference sequence). The CDR3 is 15 amino acids. The ends lost 2 bases at V and 9 bases at J; junction bases unmatched: 11. The DNA of the CDR3 is TGTGCCAGCAGCTTACTAGCGGCCCCCCGGGAAACGCAGTATTTT. As protein: CASSLLAAPRETQYF. Using reference TRBV7-9 and TRBJ2-3 for the parts outside the CDR3, the full variable domain is DTGVSQNPRHKITKRGQNVTFRCDPISEHNRLYWYRQTLGQGPEFLTYFQNEAQLEKSRLLSDRFSAERPKGSFSTLEIQRTEQGDSAMYLCASSLLAAPRETQYFGPGTRLTVL.

This chain uses TRBV6-6 with TRBJ1-1, with 7 bases identical to TRBD1. V was pared by 0 bases and J by 5 bases, with 6 bases of the junction left unmatched. Germline CDR1 is MNHNY and CDR2 is SVGAGI (reference sequence). This CDR3 is built from 15 residues. The CDR3 DNA sequence: TGTGCCAGCAGTTACTCGGGTGCAGGGGGTACTGAAGCTTTCTTT. Its protein product is CASSYSGAGGTEAFF.

The rearrangement links TRBV9 to TRBJ2-5, with D perhaps matching TRBD2 (6 bases). Trimming pared 4 bases from V and 4 bases from J, leaving 17 bases between. This CDR3 contains 15 residues. The germline CDR1 and CDR2 sequences are SGDLS and YYNGEE. CDR3 loop: CASSPPSGEPETQYF. The CDR3 DNA sequence: TGTGCCAGCAGCCCCCCTTCGGGGGAGCCAGAGACCCAGTACTTC.

This clone was counted once. This chain uses TRBV2 with TRBJ1-2; no clear D gene. In germline, CDR1 is SNHLY, CDR2 FYNNEI. The germline V and J ends were trimmed by 10 bases and 8 bases, with 17 bases remaining between them. The CDR3 has 12 amino acids. CDR3 sequence reads: CAIPPYRGGYTF. DNA for the CDR3: TGTGCCATCCCCCCTTATCGCGGCGGCTACACCTTC.

CDR3 sequence (DNA): TGTGCCAGCAGCCACGGGACTAGCGGGAGGGGGGGTGAGCAGTTCTTC. It yields the protein CASSHGTSGRGGEQFF. This rearrangement joins TRBV2 to TRBJ2-1; TRBD2 agrees at 16 bases. V dropped 6 bases and J dropped 9; count of bases not matched to a gene: 8. The CDR3 consists of 16 residues. From germline, CDR1 is SNHLY and CDR2 FYNNEI.

The genes are TRBV4-1 and TRBJ2-1; D might be TRBD2 (6 bases). V lost 0 bases, J lost 9 bases, and 18 bases lay in between. The CDR3 extends over 16 amino acids. Germline V gene sequence: CDR1 MGHRA, CDR2 YSYEKL. The CDR3 region is CASSQEERLVVGEQFF. The CDR3 DNA reads TGCGCCAGCAGCCAAGAAGAGCGACTAGTGGTTGGTGAGCAGTTCTTC.

The chain links TRBV7-2 to TRBJ1-5; D possibly corresponds to TRBD1 (5 bases). The CDR3 totals 13 residues. V gave up 5 bases and J gave up 9 bases, with 14 bases separating them. CDR1 and CDR2 (germline): SGHTA, FQGNSA. CDR3 in amino acids: CASSQGVTRPQHF. In DNA form, the CDR3 reads TGTGCCAGCAGCCAAGGGGTAACCAGGCCCCAGCATTTT.

The V and J genes are TRBV9 and TRBJ2-5; 8 nucleotides agree with TRBD2. The better agreement between TRBJ2-7 and the DNA end casts doubt on the J call. CDR3 size: 14 residues. Germline CDR1 SGDLS, CDR2 YYNGEE. The CDR3 coding sequence is TGTGCCAGCAGCAAAACTAGCGGAAACTACGAGCAGTACTTC. It translates to CASSKTSGNYEQYF.

The gene calls are TRBV7-9 and TRBJ2-7, with 11 bases matching TRBD1. Germline CDR1 SEHNR, CDR2 FQNEAQ (reference sequence). This CDR3 has 14 amino acids. V lost 5 bases, J lost 6 bases, and 6 bases stayed unmatched. The DNA for the CDR3 is TGTGCCAGCAGCACTGGACAGGGGGCTGCCGAGCAGTACTTC. Translating gives CASSTGQGAAEQYF.

This clone was detected only once. The gene calls are TRBV30 and TRBJ1-5, with 7 positions matching TRBD1. The CDR3 runs to 16 residues. With 5 bases clipped from V and 0 bases from J, the junction kept 10 bases outside the gene matches. Per the germline V gene, CDR1 is GTSNPN and CDR2 is SVGIG (reference sequence). The DNA for the CDR3 is TGTGCCTGGTCAGGACTGACAGGGCTTAGCAATCAGCCCCAGCATTTT. Its translation: CAWSGLTGLSNQPQHF.

This sequence joins TRBV2 and TRBJ2-7; D possibly corresponds to TRBD2 (6 bases). The germline CDR1 and CDR2 sequences are SNHLY and FYNNEI. The V end was cut by 8 bases, the J end by 4 bases, with 15 bases between. The CDR3 sequence is 13 residues long. The CDR3, as DNA: TGTGCCAGCCATCCGGGGGATGGATACGAGCAGTACTTC. Translated, it gives CASHPGDGYEQYF.

This clone was found once. V gene TRBV27 combines with J gene TRBJ2-7, with D possibly matching TRBD1 (6 bases). V gave up 3 bases and J gave up 10 bases, with 19 bases separating them. Germline CDR1 and CDR2: MNHEY and SMNVEV (reference sequence). The CDR3 has 14 residues. The CDR3 bases are TGTGCCAGCAGTTTGCGACAGGCAGGGGCCGAACAGTACTTC. As protein: CASSLRQAGAEQYF.